A single T cell receptor beta chain is shown here with its context. Trimming removed 3 bases at V and 6 bases at J, with 11 bases between. The CDR3 sequence is 13 residues long. Germline CDR1 and CDR2: LNHDA and SQIVND (reference sequence). Authors' data handling: Nucleated cell number was recorded as an estimate derived from reference gene primer amplification. Using immunoSEQ multiplex PCR, the repertoire was profiled, and TCRdb retains in-frame clones only, with some absent. V and J calls and clone size come straight from that table; D and trimming were deduced from the DNA. The repertoire holds approximately 10,000 clones, roughly 91% seen once, with about 22% in the top ten. The sample comes from a study of blood T cell repertoires in COVID-19. Turning to the study itself: Sample material is recorded as cDNA or gDNA derived from T cells, B-cell-depleted T cells, or PBMCs.

Sequencing was performed on peripheral blood. This receptor was obtained from a woman aged 55-75 years with active COVID-19. The chain links TRBV19 to TRBJ1-1; perhaps TRBD1 as D (5 bases). The chain's CDR3 is CASSISGVAEAFF. CDR3 sequence (DNA): TGTGCCAGTAGTATTTCGGGGGTCGCTGAAGCTTTCTTT.